This T cell receptor (beta chain) was recovered during a study of monozygotic twins with inflammatory bowel disease. Findings and caveats of the study: Fewer clonotypes were shared with others by IBD patients than by healthy twins, especially with disease activity.

In terms of frequency, this clonotype is medium-sized. Its antigen is unknown. The CDR3 loop spans 18 amino acids. The germline gives CDR1 MNHEY, CDR2 SMNVEV (reference sequence). TCRdb re-called the 5' RACE reads, yielding one record per CDR3 amino acid sequence without DNA. Here the sample table reports about 200,000 distinct CDR3 sequences. J is TRBJ1-2 and V is TRBV27; TCRdb picks TRBD1, but there is no DNA to check that call. The origin of this receptor is a human donor with ulcerative colitis or Crohn's disease, or a healthy co-twin of an affected twin (not recorded which). The specimen was blood. The CDR3 reads CASSLSSTGEASGYGYTF.